The source of this TCR beta chain is a study of Tregs in tolerant kidney transplant recipients. Study summary: Sorting used antibodies to exclude donor cells.

As to this clone: Its cognate antigen is unknown.

The length of the CDR3 is 14 residues. Germline-derived CDR1 and CDR2 are SGHRS and YFSETQ. The V end lost 3 bases, the J end lost 6 bases, and 14 bases lay between the germline ends. Here immunoSEQ multiplex PCR was the method, and the copy in TCRdb shows in-frame clones only, minus some. The table shows 25,000 to 35,000 clones, with 82% occurring only once. What was sequenced was Tregs from blood cultured with allogeneic cells. This receptor was taken from a human donor in good health. The J gene is TRBJ2-3, the V gene TRBV5-1; a weak D match, TRBD1 (5 bases). The CDR3 loop is CASSSTSGSDTQYF. DNA of the CDR3: TGCGCCAGCAGCTCAACCTCAGGGTCCGATACGCAGTATTTT.